These 13 T cell receptor beta chains originate from one sample sequenced in a study of shared clonotypes between healthy human individuals. Generated by immunoSEQ multiplex PCR, the TCRdb table keeps only in-frame clones and is missing some. The sample contains about 820,000 clones, over 90% of which appear only once. CD45RO-negative CD8 cells positively selected for CCR7 made up the naive population, which excluded terminally differentiated effector memory CD45RA+ cells. Sequenced: naive CD8+ T cells sorted from blood. The receptor set was obtained from a young man in good health.

The rearrangement links TRBV28 to TRBJ1-3; D is uncertain. Germline CDR1 reads MDHEN; CDR2 reads SYDVKM. Trimming removed 9 bases from V and 0 bases from J, with 18 bases in between. The CDR3 runs 16 residues. CDR3 nucleotide sequence: TGTGCCAGTCCCCACCCTAGGTCCGTCTCTGGAAACACCATATATTTT. Amino acid sequence: CASPHPRSVSGNTIYF.

The gene calls are TRBV7-8 and TRBJ2-5; 12 bases match TRBD2. Germline V gives CDR1 SGHVS, CDR2 FQNEAQ. This CDR3 has 16 amino acids. With 5 bases clipped from V and 1 base from J, the junction kept 5 bases outside the gene matches. CDR3 region: CASSPPGLAGQETQYF. The CDR3 region has the DNA TGTGCCAGCAGCCCCCCGGGACTAGCGGGCCAAGAGACCCAGTACTTC.

J is TRBJ2-3 and V is TRBV5-1; 7 nucleotides align to TRBD2. CDR1 is SGHRS and CDR2 is YFSETQ in the germline V gene. The CDR3 contains 15 residues. V was pared by 0 bases and J by 2 bases, with 3 bases of the junction left unmatched. CDR3 in amino acids: CASSLESGVTDTQYF. In DNA, the CDR3 is TGCGCCAGCAGCTTGGAGAGCGGGGTCACAGATACGCAGTATTTT.

The chain has TRBV5-4 and TRBJ2-2; D is undetermined. CDR1 is SGHNT, CDR2 YYREEE, per germline (reference sequence). The CDR3 has 13 amino acids. With 0 bases removed from V and 5 bases from J, the gap between germline ends came to 5 bases. For the CDR3, the DNA is TGTGCCAGCAGCTTGGAGGGAACCGGGGAGCTGTTTTTT. As protein: CASSLEGTGELFF.

V is TRBV9 and J is TRBJ2-1; 11 nucleotides align to TRBD1. CDR3 length: 14 residues. With V trimmed by 4 bases and J by 8 bases, 5 bases remained unmatched. CDR1 is SGDLS and CDR2 is YYNGEE in the germline V gene. Here the CDR3 DNA reads TGTGCCAGCAGCCCCTGGGACAGGGGGGATGAGCAGTTCTTC. Protein product: CASSPWDRGDEQFF.

This clone has a single count. The rearrangement joins TRBV6-5 to TRBJ1-1; TRBD1 might be the D (6 bases). V lost 2 bases, J lost 6 bases, and 10 bases lay in between. Germline CDR1 MNHEY, CDR2 SVGAGI. The CDR3 totals 13 residues. CDR3: CASSYTDRSEAFF. The CDR3 DNA reads as TGTGCCAGCAGTTACACCGACAGGTCTGAAGCTTTCTTT.

The chain employs TRBV9 and TRBJ2-7, with 7 nucleotides matching TRBD2. The V gene's germline CDR1 is SGDLS and CDR2 YYNGEE. The J segment lost 2 bases and the V segment lost 4 bases, leaving 3 bases of the junction unmatched. The length of the CDR3 is 13 residues. CDR3 in DNA: TGTGCCAGCAGCCTTGGACTAGCCTACGAGCAGTACTTC. Protein: CASSLGLAYEQYF.

The J gene is TRBJ2-7, the V gene TRBV27; TRBD1 matches 10 bases. CDR1 and CDR2 from the germline V gene are MNHEY and SMNVEV (reference sequence). The CDR3 is 16 residues long. Germline trimming cut 4 bases from V and 1 base from J; bases unmatched to any gene: 7. DNA for the CDR3: TGTGCCAGCAGTTCCCAAATGGGACAGGGGTCCTACGAGCAGTACTTC. This gives the protein CASSSQMGQGSYEQYF.

V gene TRBV5-4 combines with J gene TRBJ2-1; D possibly corresponds to TRBD2 (6 bases). CDR1 SGHNT and CDR2 YYREEE come from the germline V gene (reference sequence). This CDR3 has 17 amino acids. V was clipped by 4 bases and J by 0 bases, with 17 bases between them. CDR3 loop: CASSDLAGRVSYNEQFF. The CDR3 DNA sequence: TGTGCCAGCAGCGACCTGGCGGGAAGAGTCTCCTACAATGAGCAGTTCTTC.

The chain uses TRBV7-8 and TRBJ2-7; the D gene is possibly TRBD1 (7 bases). The CDR3 runs to 14 residues. The germline V gene encodes CDR1 SGHVS and CDR2 FQNEAQ. Between the trimmed V and J ends, which lost 3 bases and 6 bases, there was a span of 15 bases. This CDR3 is CASSFRQGGREQYF. The CDR3 coding sequence is TGTGCCAGCAGCTTTAGGCAGGGGGGACGCGAGCAGTACTTC.

This rearrangement joins TRBV13 to TRBJ2-2; no reliable D call. There are 11 residues in the CDR3. CDR1 PRHDT and CDR2 FYEKMQ come from the germline V gene (reference sequence). Trimming left V 5 bases short and J 7 bases short, with 5 bases between. The CDR3 sequence: CASSLDGELFF. In DNA, the CDR3 is TGTGCCAGCAGCCTAGACGGGGAGCTGTTTTTT.

The rearrangement uses TRBV7-9 and TRBJ2-7, with 7 bases fitting TRBD2. V gave up 2 bases and J gave up 0 bases; unmatched junction bases: 7. This CDR3 is built from 16 residues. Germline CDR1 reads SEHNR; CDR2 reads FQNEAQ (reference sequence). As DNA, the CDR3 is TGTGCCAGCAGCTTAACCTTCGGGAGGAACTCCTACGAGCAGTACTTC. This sequence encodes CASSLTFGRNSYEQYF.

The chain employs TRBV7-6 and TRBJ2-5; 7 bases agree with TRBD2. Germline V gene lookup returns CDR1 SGHVS and CDR2 FNYEAQ. With V trimmed by 5 bases and J by 2 bases, 14 bases remained unmatched. CDR3 size: 17 residues. CDR3 in amino acids: CASSQKRAGPGQETQYF. CDR3 DNA: TGTGCCAGCAGCCAAAAGAGAGCGGGACCAGGACAAGAGACCCAGTACTTC.